What follows are 31 T cell receptor beta chains derived from one specimen sequenced in a study of neoadjuvant nivolumab and ipilimumab in lung cancer. Sequenced by immunoSEQ multiplex PCR; TCRdb stores in-frame clones only, minus some. The sample yields about 1,900 clones, roughly 85% seen once. The sample in question was adjacent normal lung tissue, obtained after neoadjuvant nivolumab, alone or with ipilimumab, at or shortly before surgery. The receptors derive from an adult with non-small cell lung cancer.

V usage is TRBV5-1 and J usage is TRBJ2-1; D is unclear. The CDR3 contains 15 residues. V lost 0 bases and J 9 bases, leaving 16 bases between the germline ends. Per the germline V gene, CDR1 is SGHRS and CDR2 is YFSETQ. CDR3: CASSLASSRSGEQFF. As DNA, the CDR3 is TGCGCCAGCAGCTTGGCCTCTTCTAGGTCGGGTGAGCAGTTCTTC. Complete variable domain (other parts from reference TRBV5-1 and TRBJ2-1): KAGVTQTPRYLIKTRGQQVTLSCSPISGHRSVSWYQQTPGQGLQFLFEYFSETQRNKGNFPGRFSGRQFSNSRSEMNVSTLELGDSALYLCASSLASSRSGEQFFGPGTRLTVL.

The gene calls are TRBV19 and TRBJ1-5; D gene ambiguous. The CDR3 totals 16 residues. Trimming took 6 bases from V and 0 from J, leaving 15 bases between them. Germline-derived CDR1 and CDR2 are LNHDA and SQIVND (reference sequence). The CDR3 DNA is TGTGCCAGTAGGGGAAGGGAGGTATATAGCAATCAGCCCCAGCATTTT. It is translated as CASRGREVYSNQPQHF.

The CDR3 coding sequence is TGTGCCAGCAGCTTAGCGAGGAGACTACAGGCAGAAAACGAGCAGTACTTC. It yields the protein CASSLARRLQAENEQYF. The rearrangement links TRBV11-1 to TRBJ2-7; D assignment may be TRBD1 or TRBD2 (5 bases each). This CDR3 region has 17 residues. Germline values: CDR1 SGHAT, CDR2 FQDESV (reference sequence). The V and J ends lost 0 bases and 5 bases respectively, with 20 bases between them.

The CDR3 loop reads CASTPVAGRKGNEQFF. CDR3 DNA sequence: TGTGCCAGCACCCCTGTAGCGGGGAGGAAGGGGAATGAGCAGTTCTTC. The rearrangement links TRBV27 to TRBJ2-1; 8 bases are a match to TRBD2. This CDR3 spans 16 amino acids. The junction had 15 bases not matched to a gene; V was cut back by 7 bases and J by 7 bases. CDR1 is MNHEY and CDR2 is SMNVEV in the germline V gene (reference sequence).

The gene calls are TRBV7-6 and TRBJ2-6; no firm D call. The ends were cut back, 5 bases at V and 5 bases at J, with 22 bases in the middle. This CDR3 comprises 18 residues. Per germline, CDR1 SGHVS and CDR2 FNYEAQ. For the CDR3, the DNA is TGTGCCAGCAGCCCGCTGCGTGAATCACAAAGTCGGGCCAACGTCCTGACTTTC. It translates to CASSPLRESQSRANVLTF.

V gene TRBV28 combines with J gene TRBJ1-5; no reliable D call. The CDR3 length is 12 residues. Germline CDR1 MDHEN, CDR2 SYDVKM. This chain's CDR3 is CVSGEGNQPQHF. CDR3 sequence (DNA): TGTGTTTCGGGAGAAGGCAATCAGCCCCAGCATTTT.

This chain uses TRBV6-1 with TRBJ2-3, with D tentatively TRBD1 (5 bases). CDR3 length: 14 amino acids. Trimming pared 4 bases from V and 4 bases from J, leaving 12 bases between. CDR1 is MNHNS, CDR2 SASEGT, per germline. CDR3 sequence reads: CASSGQGNADTQYF. CDR3 DNA: TGTGCCAGCAGTGGGCAGGGTAACGCAGATACGCAGTATTTT.

J is TRBJ2-1 and V is TRBV30; TRBD2 matches at 7 bases. V was pared by 1 base and J by 6 bases, with 6 bases of the junction left unmatched. This CDR3 region has 14 residues. Germline loops: CDR1 GTSNPN, CDR2 SVGIG (reference sequence). In DNA form, the CDR3 reads TGTGCCTGGAGTGGCGGGAGTACCGTCAATGAGCAGTTCTTC. Its protein is CAWSGGSTVNEQFF.

This clone was seen a single time. V is TRBV4-1 and J is TRBJ2-7, with D unresolved. Germline lookup yields CDR1 MGHRA and CDR2 YSYEKL. CDR3 length: 14 amino acids. V dropped 1 base and J dropped 2 bases, with 9 bases sitting between them. CDR3 amino acids: CASSQAIGPYEQYF. CDR3 nucleotide sequence: TGCGCCAGCAGCCAAGCTATCGGACCCTACGAGCAGTACTTC.

The chain links TRBV21-1 to TRBJ2-4; TRBD1, the table's D call, lacks a check against the DNA. TRBV21-1 is designated a pseudogene. There are 19 residues in the CDR3. The CDR3 DNA reads TGTGCCAGCAGCAAAGGCTTCGCCGATCGTAAGGGGGCCAAAAACATTCAGTACTTC. This translates into CASSKGFADRKGAKNIQYF.

The V call is TRBV30, the J call TRBJ2-7; the D is unclear. The CDR3 covers 11 residues. Trimming pared 3 bases from V and 1 base from J, leaving 4 bases between. Germline V gene lookup returns CDR1 GTSNPN and CDR2 SVGIG (reference sequence). This chain's CDR3 is CAWSRSYEQYF. In DNA, the CDR3 is TGTGCCTGGAGCCGTTCCTACGAGCAGTACTTC.

CDR3 region: CATSRDDSYEQYF. The CDR3 nucleotides are TGTGCCACCAGCAGAGATGATTCCTACGAGCAGTACTTC. The chain is built from TRBV15 and TRBJ2-7, with no clear D. Per the germline V gene, CDR1 is LNHNV and CDR2 is YYDKDF (reference sequence). V was cut by 0 bases and J by 1 base, with 4 bases left in between. The CDR3 runs 13 residues.

The chain is built from TRBV7-2 and TRBJ2-1; the match to TRBD2 covers 9 bases. The length of the CDR3 is 15 residues. Losses at the gene ends were 1 base for V and 4 bases for J; bases not matched to a gene: 2. Per the germline V gene, CDR1 is SGHTA and CDR2 is FQGNSA. The CDR3 nucleotides read TGTGCCAGCAGCTTAGTGACTAGCGGATACAATGAGCAGTTCTTC. Translated, it gives CASSLVTSGYNEQFF.

This rearrangement joins TRBV5-1 to TRBJ2-5; 14 nucleotides agree with TRBD2. V trimming: 4 bases; J trimming: 0 bases; junction bases outside the gene matches: 11. CDR3 length: 19 residues. From germline, CDR1 is SGHRS and CDR2 YFSETQ. DNA of the CDR3: TGCGCCAGCAGCATCGGGACTAGCGGGAGTGTGGGGTACCAAGAGACCCAGTACTTC. As protein: CASSIGTSGSVGYQETQYF.

The chain couples TRBV28 to TRBJ1-1; 12 nucleotides match TRBD1. V trimming: 7 bases; J trimming: 1 base; junction bases outside the gene matches: 13. Germline V lookup: CDR1 MDHEN, CDR2 SYDVKM. The CDR3 consists of 18 residues. The CDR3 region has the DNA TGTGCCAGCAAATTATTCCGGGACAGGGGGCCGACGAACACTGAAGCTTTCTTT. Its protein product is CASKLFRDRGPTNTEAFF.

The chain uses TRBV7-2 and TRBJ2-5, with TRBD2 matching over 9 bases. After removal of 5 bases from V and 5 bases from J, the junction contained 9 bases not matched to a gene. CDR1 is SGHTA and CDR2 is FQGNSA in the germline V gene. The CDR3 consists of 15 residues. CDR3 region: CASSPPGLAGETQYF. CDR3 coding DNA: TGTGCCAGCAGCCCACCGGGACTAGCAGGGGAGACCCAGTACTTC.

V and J are TRBV5-1 and TRBJ2-1; the match to TRBD2 covers 9 bases. Germline V CDR1 and CDR2: SGHRS, YFSETQ. Trimming at V came to 0 bases and at J to 7 bases, leaving 8 bases not matched to a gene. The CDR3 has 16 residues. The CDR3 DNA reads TGCGCCAGCAGCTTGGCTGCGGGAGGGAGTGGGAATGAGCAGTTCTTC. Translated, it gives CASSLAAGGSGNEQFF. Filled out from reference TRBV5-1 and TRBJ2-1, the complete variable domain reads KAGVTQTPRYLIKTRGQQVTLSCSPISGHRSVSWYQQTPGQGLQFLFEYFSETQRNKGNFPGRFSGRQFSNSRSEMNVSTLELGDSALYLCASSLAAGGSGNEQFFGPGTRLTVL.

J is TRBJ2-5 and V is TRBV5-1, with 8 bases fitting TRBD1. The V and J ends lost 4 bases and 4 bases, in that order; junction bases with no gene match: 6. This CDR3 is 14 amino acids long. Germline V gene lookup returns CDR1 SGHRS and CDR2 YFSETQ. CDR3 amino acids: CASSPTGVVETQYF. The CDR3 nucleotides read TGCGCCAGCAGCCCGACAGGGGTGGTAGAGACCCAGTACTTC. The full variable domain, rest sourced from reference TRBV5-1 and TRBJ2-5, is KAGVTQTPRYLIKTRGQQVTLSCSPISGHRSVSWYQQTPGQGLQFLFEYFSETQRNKGNFPGRFSGRQFSNSRSEMNVSTLELGDSALYLCASSPTGVVETQYFGPGTRLLVL.

This clone has more than one count but fewer than ten. The J gene is TRBJ2-2, the V gene TRBV7-2; TRBD1 matches at 7 bases. With 2 bases clipped from V and 1 base from J, the junction kept 4 bases outside the gene matches. Germline loops: CDR1 SGHTA, CDR2 FQGNSA. This CDR3 is 16 amino acids long. CDR3 in DNA: TGTGCCAGCAGCTTATATCCAGGGGGGAACACCGGGGAGCTGTTTTTT. Translating gives CASSLYPGGNTGELFF.

CDR3 coding DNA: TGTGCCAGCAGCCCCTCTGGGACAGGGGGACAGGAGACCCAGTACTTC. It codes for CASSPSGTGGQETQYF. The chain links TRBV2 to TRBJ2-5; 11 positions match TRBD1. Germline V lookup: CDR1 SNHLY, CDR2 FYNNEI. Losses at the gene ends were 6 bases for V and 5 bases for J; bases not matched to a gene: 11. The CDR3 runs 16 residues.

The chain has TRBV7-2 and TRBJ2-2; D possibly corresponds to TRBD1 (5 bases). The CDR3 loop spans 15 amino acids. Trimming removed 1 base at V and 5 bases at J, with 11 bases between. Germline values: CDR1 SGHTA, CDR2 FQGNSA. The CDR3 is CASSLGGRATGELFF. The CDR3 DNA follows: TGTGCCAGCAGCTTAGGGGGCAGGGCGACCGGGGAGCTGTTTTTT. Supplemented by reference TRBV7-2 and TRBJ2-2, the full variable domain reads GAGVSQSPSNKVTEKGKDVELRCDPISGHTALYWYRQSLGQGLEFLIYFQGNSAPDKSGLPSDRFSAERTGGSVSTLTIQRTQQEDSAVYLCASSLGGRATGELFFGEGSRLTVL.

V usage is TRBV7-8 and J usage is TRBJ2-1; no reliable D call. This CDR3 comprises 11 residues. Germline V gives CDR1 SGHVS, CDR2 FQNEAQ. The germline V and J ends were trimmed by 4 bases and 8 bases, with 6 bases remaining between them. The CDR3 coding sequence is TGTGCCAGCAGCTCGAGGTATGAGCAGTTCTTC. Translation gives CASSSRYEQFF. Using reference TRBV7-8 and TRBJ2-1 for the parts outside the CDR3, the full variable domain is GAGVSQSPRYKVAKRGQDVALRCDPISGHVSLFWYQQALGQGPEFLTYFQNEAQLDKSGLPSDRFFAERPEGSVSTLKIQRTQQEDSAVYLCASSSRYEQFFGPGTRLTVL.

This CDR3 reads CASSALTSLGNEQFF. As DNA, the CDR3 is TGTGCCAGCAGCGCCCTCACCTCTCTCGGGAATGAGCAGTTCTTC. The chain joins TRBV9 to TRBJ2-1; unclear D gene. CDR1 and CDR2 (germline): SGDLS, YYNGEE. This CDR3 is 15 amino acids long. Trimming stripped 3 bases from V and 7 bases from J, with 17 bases between.

This chain uses TRBV6-5 with TRBJ2-7, with TRBD1 matching 9 bases. Trimming at V came to 4 bases and at J to 5 bases, leaving 6 bases not matched to a gene. CDR1 MNHEY and CDR2 SVGAGI come from the germline V gene. The CDR3 runs to 14 residues. The CDR3 region is CASSFRDRDHEQYF. CDR3 coding DNA: TGTGCCAGCAGTTTCCGGGACAGGGACCACGAGCAGTACTTC.

V usage is TRBV6-1 and J usage is TRBJ1-2, with D possibly being TRBD1 (6 bases). Germline V gives CDR1 MNHNS, CDR2 SASEGT. The V gene lost 5 bases and the J gene lost 7 bases, with 8 bases spanning the gap. The CDR3 contains 11 residues. This CDR3 is CASSNRVGYTF. CDR3 DNA sequence: TGTGCCAGCAGTAACAGGGTTGGCTACACCTTC.

This clone has more than one count but fewer than ten. The J gene is TRBJ1-2, the V gene TRBV18, with D perhaps matching TRBD1 (5 bases). CDR1 is KGHSH and CDR2 is LQKENI in the germline V gene. This CDR3 spans 13 amino acids. With 3 bases removed from V and 8 bases from J, the gap between germline ends came to 13 bases. The CDR3 sequence is CASSPLGGEGYTF. The CDR3 region has the DNA TGTGCCAGCTCACCCTTAGGAGGGGAGGGCTACACCTTC.

The V gene is TRBV5-6, the J gene TRBJ2-7; D gene ambiguous. The germline V and J ends were trimmed by 3 bases and 0 bases, with 7 bases remaining between them. The CDR3 runs to 13 residues. The V gene's germline CDR1 is SGHDT and CDR2 YYEEEE. This CDR3 reads CASSYSNSYEQYF. The CDR3 bases are TGTGCCAGCAGCTACAGTAACTCCTACGAGCAGTACTTC.

The chain is built from TRBV18 and TRBJ2-5; D gene uncertain. The germline V and J ends were trimmed by 6 bases and 0 bases, with 8 bases remaining between them. Germline CDR1 reads KGHSH; CDR2 reads LQKENI. This CDR3 spans 13 amino acids. This chain's CDR3 is CASSSGYQETQYF. The CDR3 region has the DNA TGTGCCAGCTCGTCCGGGTACCAAGAGACCCAGTACTTC.

The chain joins TRBV7-2 to TRBJ1-1; unclear D gene. Per germline, CDR1 SGHTA and CDR2 FQGNSA. The germline V and J ends were trimmed by 1 base and 1 base, with 7 bases remaining between them. This CDR3 region has 14 residues. This CDR3 reads CASSLVVTNTEAFF. The DNA for the CDR3 is TGTGCCAGCAGCTTAGTGGTGACGAACACTGAAGCTTTCTTT.

The gene calls are TRBV6-1 and TRBJ2-3; D remains ambiguous. Trimming took off 5 bases at V and 3 bases at J, with 9 bases between the two ends. The CDR3 totals 13 residues. CDR1 and CDR2 (germline): MNHNS, SASEGT. Here the CDR3 DNA reads TGTGCCAGCAGTTTATGGTTGACAGATACGCAGTATTTT. It yields the protein CASSLWLTDTQYF.

CDR3 protein: CASSFGAGTETQYF. The CDR3 bases are TGTGCCAGCAGCTTCGGGGCAGGGACAGAGACCCAGTACTTC. The rearrangement joins TRBV5-5 to TRBJ2-5; the D call may be TRBD1 or TRBD2 (5 bases each). The germline V and J ends were trimmed by 2 bases and 4 bases, with 12 bases remaining between them. The CDR3 covers 14 residues. The germline V gene has CDR1 SGHKS and CDR2 YYEKEE (reference sequence).